The 9 T cell receptor beta chains given below trace back to one sample, sequenced in a study of shared clonotypes between healthy human individuals. Naive CD8 cells were CD45RO-negative, positively selected for CCR7, excluding terminally differentiated effector memory CD45RA+ cells. Profiled with immunoSEQ multiplex PCR; TCRdb holds only in-frame clones, not every one. The sample contains about 2.2 million clones, about 92% of which appear only once. The sequencing input was naive CD8+ T cells from PBMCs. All receptors come from a man aged 18 to 35 in good health. Some clones in this sample may be carry-over from other donors' samples.

The chain couples TRBV9 to TRBJ2-7; either TRBD1 or TRBD2 may supply D (6 bases each). V was shortened by 3 bases and J by 7 bases, with 17 bases between the two germline ends. The CDR3 totals 14 residues. Germline CDR1 and CDR2: SGDLS and YYNGEE. CDR3 DNA: TGTGCCAGCAGCGAGGGGGGCAATTTCGAGGAGCAGTACTTC. Translating gives CASSEGGNFEEQYF.

Here the CDR3 reads CSVEAALGPSGEQYF. CDR3 nucleotides: TGCAGCGTTGAAGCGGCTCTAGGGCCTTCGGGCGAGCAGTACTTC. The chain uses TRBV29-1 and TRBJ2-7; no firm D call. Germline loops: CDR1 SQVTM, CDR2 ANQGSEA. CDR3 length: 15 amino acids. Trimming removed 1 base from V and 6 bases from J, with 19 bases in between.

This clone was seen a single time. The V call is TRBV28, the J call TRBJ2-7; unclear D gene. V lost 5 bases, J lost 6 bases, and 8 bases lay in between. There are 11 residues in the CDR3. CDR1 MDHEN and CDR2 SYDVKM come from the germline V gene. The CDR3 DNA reads TGTGCCAGCAGTGACGGCCCCGAGCAGTACTTC. Protein sequence: CASSDGPEQYF. Based on the CDR3 plus reference TRBV28 and TRBJ2-7, the full variable domain is DVKVTQSSRYLVKRTGEKVFLECVQDMDHENMFWYRQDPGLGLRLIYFSYDVKMKEKGDIPEGYSVSREKKERFSLILESASTNQTSMYLCASSDGPEQYFGPGTRLTVT.

The V gene is TRBV27, the J gene TRBJ1-5; D ambiguous. Germline V gene sequence: CDR1 MNHEY, CDR2 SMNVEV (reference sequence). CDR3 length equals 14 residues. The V gene lost 5 bases and the J gene lost 7 bases, with 15 bases spanning the gap. The CDR3, as DNA: TGTGCCAGCAGTCCACGACATGGCCGGCAGCCCCAGCATTTT. As protein: CASSPRHGRQPQHF.

This chain uses TRBV7-9 with TRBJ2-5; 7 bases are a match to TRBD2. V lost 5 bases and J lost 3; bases outside the gene matches: 6. Per germline, CDR1 SEHNR and CDR2 FQNEAQ (reference sequence). This CDR3 comprises 14 residues. In DNA, the CDR3 is TGTGCCAGCAGCGGCGCCCTAGCGGAAGAGACCCAGTACTTC. It codes for CASSGALAEETQYF. The full variable domain, in which reference TRBV7-9 and TRBJ2-5 provide the parts outside the CDR3, is DTGVSQNPRHKITKRGQNVTFRCDPISEHNRLYWYRQTLGQGPEFLTYFQNEAQLEKSRLLSDRFSAERPKGSFSTLEIQRTEQGDSAMYLCASSGALAEETQYFGPGTRLLVL.

This chain connects TRBV15 to TRBJ2-6; no reliable D call. Looked up from germline, CDR1 is LNHNV and CDR2 is YYDKDF (reference sequence). Trimming shortened V by 3 bases and J by 3 bases, and 9 bases separated the two germline ends. The CDR3 totals 15 residues. DNA of the CDR3: TGTGCCACCAGCAGGGTTCCCCATGGGGCCAACGTCCTGACTTTC. Encoded protein: CATSRVPHGANVLTF.

J is TRBJ1-1 and V is TRBV28, with a weak D call TRBD1 (5 bases). Deletions cut 4 bases from V and 0 bases from J, with 15 bases between. CDR1 is MDHEN and CDR2 is SYDVKM in the germline V gene. CDR3 size: 16 residues. The CDR3 here is CASSSSPWGMNTEAFF. In DNA form, the CDR3 reads TGTGCCAGCAGTTCGTCCCCATGGGGGATGAACACTGAAGCTTTCTTT.

This clone occurred once. The J gene is TRBJ1-5, the V gene TRBV28, with a tentative D call TRBD1 (5 bases). CDR3 length: 15 residues. Between the trimmed V and J ends, which lost 3 bases and 1 base, there was a span of 10 bases. Germline V gene sequence: CDR1 MDHEN, CDR2 SYDVKM. The CDR3 DNA reads as TGTGCCAGCAGTTTCGGGGGGAAAAGCAATCAGCCCCAGCATTTT. Translation: CASSFGGKSNQPQHF.

The chain uses TRBV10-3 and TRBJ1-2; D might be TRBD1 (5 bases). The ends were cut back, 0 bases at V and 8 bases at J, with 16 bases in the middle. This CDR3 has 15 residues. CDR1 and CDR2 (germline): ENHRY, SYGVKD. The CDR3 is CAISESKGQRWGYTF. The CDR3 DNA is TGTGCCATCAGTGAGTCGAAGGGGCAGCGTTGGGGCTACACCTTC.